This T cell receptor beta chain was documented in a study of shared clonotypes between healthy human individuals. Study-wide results and caveats: Some clonotypes were shared by all four sorted-subset donors, while others were not shared. The non-shared ones had lower generation probabilities than the shared ones.

The repertoire was sequenced with immunoSEQ multiplex PCR; TCRdb's copy has only in-frame clones and lacks some. The sample yields about 1 million clones, 70% to 80% seen once. Germline V gene data show CDR1 as LGHNT and CDR2 as FRNRAP. The CDR3 is 15 residues long. V shed 0 bases and J shed 2 bases, with 10 bases lying between them. Note on this clone: Antigen unknown.

Adult donors, all healthy and HIV-negative, had no recent acute infections or vaccinations. This sequence was found in a man aged 18 to 30 in good health. The material sequenced was memory CD4+ T cells sorted from blood. Subset of the sample: CD45RA-negative fraction. The rearrangement uses TRBV12-5 and TRBJ1-1; D may be TRBD1 (5 bases). The CDR3 spells CASGLVHGANTEAFF. CDR3 sequence (DNA): TGTGCTAGTGGTTTGGTACATGGGGCCAACACTGAAGCTTTCTTT.